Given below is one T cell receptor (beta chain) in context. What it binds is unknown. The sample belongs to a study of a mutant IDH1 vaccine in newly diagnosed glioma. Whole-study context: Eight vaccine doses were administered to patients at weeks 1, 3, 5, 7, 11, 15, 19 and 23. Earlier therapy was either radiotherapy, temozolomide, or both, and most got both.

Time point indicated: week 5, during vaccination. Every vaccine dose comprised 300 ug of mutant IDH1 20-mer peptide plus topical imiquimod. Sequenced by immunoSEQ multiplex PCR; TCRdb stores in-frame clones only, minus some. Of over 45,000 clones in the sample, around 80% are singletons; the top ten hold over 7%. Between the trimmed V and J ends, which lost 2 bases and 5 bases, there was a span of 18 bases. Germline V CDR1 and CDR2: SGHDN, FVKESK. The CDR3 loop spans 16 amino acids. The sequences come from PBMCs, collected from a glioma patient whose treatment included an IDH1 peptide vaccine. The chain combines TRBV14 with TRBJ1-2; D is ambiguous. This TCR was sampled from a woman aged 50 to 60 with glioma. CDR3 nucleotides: TGTGCCAGCAGCCAACGCGGCCCTCCTGGAGAATATGGCTACACCTTC. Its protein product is CASSQRGPPGEYGYTF.